Each of the 29 T cell receptor beta chains below was sequenced from the same sample in a study of blood T cell repertoires in COVID-19. Measured with immunoSEQ multiplex PCR; TCRdb has only the in-frame clones, and not every one. The sample consists of under 90,000 clones, approximately 80% of them appearing once. The sequencing sample was made of peripheral blood. These receptors all stem from a human donor in a cohort sampled during active COVID-19.

In its sample, this clone is medium-sized (0.01 to 0.1%). This rearrangement joins TRBV27 to TRBJ2-1, with D possibly TRBD1 on 6 matching bases. The V gene's germline CDR1 is MNHEY and CDR2 SMNVEV (reference sequence). Between the trimmed V and J ends, which lost 5 bases and 9 bases, there was a span of 20 bases. This CDR3 is 15 amino acids long. The CDR3 sequence: CASSPLGERGSEQFF. The CDR3 nucleotides are TGTGCCAGCAGTCCTCTGGGGGAGAGGGGGAGTGAGCAGTTCTTC.

The sample holds a few counts of this clone. The gene calls are TRBV5-5 and TRBJ2-2; 11 bases are shared with TRBD1. Germline V gene sequence: CDR1 SGHKS, CDR2 YYEKEE (reference sequence). The CDR3 totals 17 residues. Trimming took 0 bases from V and 7 from J; bases not matched to a gene: 8. In DNA, the CDR3 is TGTGCCAGCAGCTTGGTCATAGGACAGGGGGCGAACGGGGAGCTGTTTTTT. It encodes CASSLVIGQGANGELFF.

With regard to this clone: The sample has other DNA sequences that encode this CDR3 too. V gene TRBV15 combines with J gene TRBJ2-7; D is perhaps TRBD1 (6 bases). Deletions cut 0 bases from V and 4 bases from J, with 7 bases between. Germline V gives CDR1 LNHNV, CDR2 YYDKDF (reference sequence). The CDR3 totals 13 residues. The CDR3 spells CATSRDRGYEQYF. CDR3 sequence (DNA): TGTGCCACCAGCAGAGACAGGGGTTACGAGCAGTACTTC. Supplemented by reference TRBV15 and TRBJ2-7, the full variable domain reads DAMVIQNPRYQVTQFGKPVTLSCSQTLNHNVMYWYQQKSSQAPKLLFHYYDKDFNNEADTPDNFQSRRPNTSFCFLDIRSPGLGDTAMYLCATSRDRGYEQYFGPGTRLTVT.

V usage is TRBV4-2 and J usage is TRBJ1-4; unclear D gene. Germline V gene sequence: CDR1 LGHNA, CDR2 YNFKEQ. The CDR3 sequence is 12 residues long. Trimming shortened V by 3 bases and J by 7 bases, and 6 bases separated the two germline ends. This chain's CDR3 is CASSQEREKLFF. CDR3 sequence (DNA): TGTGCCAGCAGCCAGGAGCGTGAAAAACTGTTTTTT.

This chain joins TRBV14 and TRBJ2-7, with 9 bases fitting TRBD1. Trimming cost V 6 bases and J 5 bases; bases outside gene matches: 5. The CDR3 has 13 residues. The V gene's germline CDR1 is SGHDN and CDR2 FVKESK. The CDR3 DNA follows: TGTGCCAGCAGTCAACAGGGGGCCCACGAGCAGTACGTC. Translation gives CASSQQGAHEQYV.

This chain connects TRBV7-2 to TRBJ2-5; 13 bases are shared with TRBD2. CDR1 and CDR2 (germline): SGHTA, FQGNSA. The CDR3 is 14 amino acids. The V gene end was trimmed by 10 bases and the J gene end by 3 bases; junction bases not matched to a gene: 5. The CDR3 coding sequence is TGTGCCACCGGAACTAGCGGGGGGGAAGAGACCCAGTACTTC. As protein: CATGTSGGEETQYF. Combining the CDR3 with reference TRBV7-2 and TRBJ2-5 gives the whole variable domain GAGVSQSPSNKVTEKGKDVELRCDPISGHTALYWYRQSLGQGLEFLIYFQGNSAPDKSGLPSDRFSAERTGGSVSTLTIQRTQQEDSAVYLCATGTSGGEETQYFGPGTRLLVL.

The chain uses TRBV7-2 and TRBJ2-5; D uncertain. The CDR3 consists of 13 residues. Germline CDR1 is SGHTA and CDR2 is FQGNSA. V lost 1 base and J 1 base, leaving 4 bases between the germline ends. CDR3 residues: CASSLDGQETQYF. In nucleotides, the CDR3 is TGTGCCAGCAGCTTAGACGGCCAAGAGACCCAGTACTTC. Drawing the rest from reference TRBV7-2 and TRBJ2-5, the complete variable domain is GAGVSQSPSNKVTEKGKDVELRCDPISGHTALYWYRQSLGQGLEFLIYFQGNSAPDKSGLPSDRFSAERTGGSVSTLTIQRTQQEDSAVYLCASSLDGQETQYFGPGTRLLVL.

V usage is TRBV19 and J usage is TRBJ2-6, with a possible D match to TRBD2 (5 bases). Per germline, CDR1 LNHDA and CDR2 SQIVND (reference sequence). This CDR3 contains 15 residues. The V end lost 5 bases, the J end lost 0 bases, and 8 bases lay between the germline ends. Here the CDR3 reads CASSPRGSGANVLTF. CDR3 sequence (DNA): TGTGCCAGTAGTCCTCGGGGCTCTGGGGCCAACGTCCTGACTTTC.

This clone was picked up a small number of times. The V call is TRBV5-1, the J call TRBJ2-5, with TRBD2 matching over 9 bases. From germline, CDR1 is SGHRS and CDR2 YFSETQ. V shed 1 base, J shed 5 bases, and the junction held 12 bases outside the gene matches. The CDR3 sequence is 17 residues long. DNA for the CDR3: TGCGCCAGCAGCTTGACTAGGACTAGCGACCTGGGGGAGACCCAGTACTTC. Protein: CASSLTRTSDLGETQYF.

The genes are TRBV15 and TRBJ1-5, with 12 bases aligning to TRBD1. The germline V gene encodes CDR1 LNHNV and CDR2 YYDKDF (reference sequence). The CDR3 spans 18 residues. V shed 2 bases, J shed 1 base, and the junction held 6 bases outside the gene matches. The CDR3 loop reads CATSRSGTGGFSNQPQHF. CDR3 bases: TGTGCCACCAGCAGATCCGGGACAGGGGGCTTCAGCAATCAGCCCCAGCATTTT.

This clone was seen only once. The genes are TRBV7-8 and TRBJ2-7; D remains ambiguous. The V end lost 1 base, the J end lost 4 bases, and 11 bases lay between the germline ends. This CDR3 region has 14 residues. Germline V gives CDR1 SGHVS, CDR2 FQNEAQ. The CDR3: CASSLGPERYEQYF. CDR3 nucleotide sequence: TGTGCCAGCAGCTTAGGTCCGGAGAGGTACGAGCAGTACTTC.

This sequence joins TRBV20-1 and TRBJ2-5; D is possibly TRBD2 (5 bases). Germline lookup yields CDR1 DFQATT and CDR2 SNEGSKA (reference sequence). CDR3 length: 10 residues. V dropped 5 bases and J dropped 5 bases, with 6 bases sitting between them. Here the CDR3 DNA reads TGCAGTGCTGAGCGGGAGACCCAGTACTTC. Residues: CSAERETQYF.

This rearrangement joins TRBV3-1 (or the pseudogene TRBV3-2) to TRBJ1-3; 7 nucleotides agree with TRBD1. V was pared by 4 bases and J by 2 bases, with 2 bases of the junction left unmatched. Germline CDR1 is LGHDT and CDR2 is YNNKEL (reference sequence). This CDR3 is built from 14 residues. The CDR3 coding sequence is TGTGCCAGCAGCCTGGGACAGACTGGAAACACCATATATTTT. This codes for CASSLGQTGNTIYF.

CDR3 DNA sequence: TGCAGTGCTAGTAGGCAGGTGGATTTACCAGATACGCAGTATTTT. It translates to CSASRQVDLPDTQYF. J is TRBJ2-3 and V is TRBV20-1; D unclear. Germline V lookup: CDR1 DFQATT, CDR2 SNEGSKA (reference sequence). The CDR3 has 15 residues. Trimming took off 3 bases at V and 4 bases at J, with 17 bases between the two ends.

V is TRBV21-1 and J is TRBJ2-1; the table calls TRBD1, which could not be checked here. TRBV21-1 is a pseudogene. The CDR3 is 14 amino acids. This chain's CDR3 is CASSKGTGWVEQFF. The CDR3 bases are TGTGCCAGCAGCAAGGGGACAGGGTGGGTTGAGCAGTTCTTC.

The chain employs TRBV9 and TRBJ1-1; 7 bases fit TRBD1. After removal of 4 bases from V and 1 base from J, the junction contained 13 bases not matched to a gene. Germline CDR1 and CDR2: SGDLS and YYNGEE. The CDR3 has 17 amino acids. The CDR3 sequence is CASSPKSTGIKNTEAFF. The CDR3 coding sequence is TGTGCCAGCAGCCCCAAATCGACAGGGATAAAGAACACTGAAGCTTTCTTT.

The chain uses TRBV28 and TRBJ2-1; weak D call: TRBD2 (5 bases). CDR3 size: 19 residues. Germline loops: CDR1 MDHEN, CDR2 SYDVKM. Trimming left V 6 bases short and J 2 bases short, with 26 bases between. Written as DNA, the CDR3 is TGTGCCAGCAGCACGATTCGTACTTGGAGAGGAGGCACCTACAATGAGCAGTTCTTC. It encodes CASSTIRTWRGGTYNEQFF.

This chain links TRBV6-6 with TRBJ1-5, with D maybe TRBD1 (6 bases). The V end was cut by 5 bases, the J end by 6 bases, with 14 bases between. The CDR3 has 14 amino acids. Germline V CDR1 and CDR2: MNHNY, SVGAGI (reference sequence). The CDR3 coding sequence is TGTGCCAGCAGTCCCACAGGGTTTGTTCAGCCCCAGCATTTT. It translates to CASSPTGFVQPQHF.

At least ten counts were recorded for this clone. This chain's CDR3 is CASSVRQGADGYTF. CDR3 coding DNA: TGTGCCAGCAGCGTACGACAGGGGGCGGATGGCTACACCTTC. This chain joins TRBV14 and TRBJ1-2; TRBD1 aligns across 10 bases. J gave up 6 bases and V 5 bases, and 6 bases lay outside the gene matches. Germline loops: CDR1 SGHDN, CDR2 FVKESK. The CDR3 has 14 residues. The full variable domain, its missing parts supplied by reference TRBV14 and TRBJ1-2, is EAGVTQFPSHSVIEKGQTVTLRCDPISGHDNLYWYRRVMGKEIKFLLHFVKESKQDESGMPNNRFLAERTGGTYSTLKVQPAELEDSGVYFCASSVRQGADGYTFGSGTRLTVV.

CDR3 amino acids: CASSVTGDSFTYEQYF. As DNA, the CDR3 is TGTGCCAGTAGTGTAACCGGAGACAGCTTCACCTACGAGCAGTACTTC. The rearrangement joins TRBV19 to TRBJ2-7, with D tentatively TRBD1 (5 bases). Germline V lookup: CDR1 LNHDA, CDR2 SQIVND (reference sequence). V lost 5 bases and J 2 bases, leaving 19 bases between the germline ends. The CDR3 has 16 amino acids.

This chain connects TRBV5-8 to TRBJ2-5; 11 bases are shared with TRBD2. Germline assignment: CDR1 SGHTS and CDR2 YDEGEE. The CDR3 loop spans 16 amino acids. Trimming took 3 bases from V and 4 from J; bases not matched to a gene: 8. CDR3: CASSSLLAGVGETQYF. The CDR3 DNA sequence: TGTGCCAGCAGCTCACTACTAGCGGGAGTTGGAGAGACCCAGTACTTC. The whole variable domain, remainder taken from reference TRBV5-8 and TRBJ2-5, is EAGVTQSPTHLIKTRGQQATLRCSPISGHTSVYWYQQALGLGLQFLLWYDEGEERNRGNFPPRFSGRQFPNYSSELNVNALELEDSALYLCASSSLLAGVGETQYFGPGTRLLVL.

V is TRBV4-1 and J is TRBJ2-3; 10 bases map to TRBD2. Germline CDR1 is MGHRA and CDR2 is YSYEKL. Trimming cost V 4 bases and J 2 bases; bases outside gene matches: 9. There are 17 residues in the CDR3. CDR3 loop: CASSLAGTSASTDTQYF. In DNA form, the CDR3 reads TGCGCCAGCAGCCTCGCAGGGACTAGCGCATCCACAGATACGCAGTATTTT.

The V gene is TRBV25-1, the J gene TRBJ1-2; possibly TRBD1 for D (6 bases). Germline CDR1 and CDR2: MGHDK and SYGVNS. Trimming pared 5 bases from V and 5 bases from J, leaving 9 bases between. The CDR3 extends over 12 amino acids. CDR3 residues: CASSQQGYGYTF. CDR3 nucleotides: TGTGCCAGCAGTCAACAGGGATATGGCTACACCTTC.

The chain employs TRBV9 and TRBJ1-5; weak D call: TRBD1 (6 bases). Germline lookup yields CDR1 SGDLS and CDR2 YYNGEE. The CDR3 totals 15 residues. V dropped 0 bases and J dropped 0 bases, with 7 bases sitting between them. For the CDR3, the DNA is TGTGCCAGCAGCGTAGCAGGGGCTAGCAATCAGCCCCAGCATTTT. Translated: CASSVAGASNQPQHF.

The chain carries TRBV18 and TRBJ2-7; a weak D match, TRBD1 (5 bases). V dropped 4 bases and J dropped 5 bases, with 15 bases sitting between them. The CDR3 contains 14 residues. CDR1 KGHSH and CDR2 LQKENI come from the germline V gene. DNA of the CDR3: TGTGCCAGCTCACTCGGACAAGAAAGCAACGAGCAGTACGTC. Encoded protein: CASSLGQESNEQYV.

This clone was detected only a few times. Written as DNA, the CDR3 is TGTGCCAGCAGTTACTCGGGGGGTTGGGAACAGCCCCAGCATTTT. It yields the protein CASSYSGGWEQPQHF. The J gene is TRBJ1-5, the V gene TRBV6-5; tentatively, D is TRBD1 (5 bases). The CDR3 length is 15 residues. The germline V gene has CDR1 MNHEY and CDR2 SVGAGI. V dropped 0 bases and J dropped 7 bases, with 13 bases sitting between them.

V usage is TRBV5-1 and J usage is TRBJ1-2; TRBD1 matches 9 bases. The length of the CDR3 is 15 residues. With V trimmed by 1 base and J by 4 bases, 5 bases remained unmatched. Germline V lookup: CDR1 SGHRS, CDR2 YFSETQ. The DNA of the CDR3 is TGCGCCAGCAGCTTGCAACAGGGGGCTTTCTATGGCTACACCTTC. Its translation is CASSLQQGAFYGYTF. Together with reference TRBV5-1 and TRBJ1-2, the CDR3 gives the full variable domain: KAGVTQTPRYLIKTRGQQVTLSCSPISGHRSVSWYQQTPGQGLQFLFEYFSETQRNKGNFPGRFSGRQFSNSRSEMNVSTLELGDSALYLCASSLQQGAFYGYTFGSGTRLTVV.

The J gene is TRBJ2-3, the V gene TRBV3-1 (or the pseudogene TRBV3-2), with TRBD2 matching 8 bases. Germline lookup yields CDR1 LGHDT and CDR2 YNNKEL (reference sequence). This CDR3 spans 18 amino acids. V gave up 0 bases and J gave up 1 base; unmatched junction bases: 9. The CDR3 nucleotides read TGTGCCAGCAGCCAAGAGGAGCGGGAGATCGAGGGCACAGATACGCAGTATTTT. The encoded protein is CASSQEEREIEGTDTQYF.

The J gene is TRBJ2-3, the V gene TRBV5-5; 10 bases line up with TRBD2. J lost 5 bases, V lost 2 bases, and 8 bases had no gene match. The CDR3 sequence is 16 residues long. Germline lookup yields CDR1 SGHKS and CDR2 YYEKEE (reference sequence). The CDR3 loop is CASSLLTSGKEDTQYF. CDR3 bases: TGTGCCAGCAGCTTACTCACTAGCGGGAAGGAAGATACGCAGTATTTT. Supplemented by reference TRBV5-5 and TRBJ2-3, the full variable domain reads DAGVTQSPTHLIKTRGQQVTLRCSPISGHKSVSWYQQVLGQGPQFIFQYYEKEERGRGNFPDRFSARQFPNYSSELNVNALLLGDSALYLCASSLLTSGKEDTQYFGPGTRLTVL.